This T cell receptor (beta chain) was sequenced for a study of T cell responses to AZD1222 COVID-19 vaccine. Study outcomes and limitations: Most donors were white British, females outnumbered males, and clonal diversity was possibly underestimated. The study reported that nearly half of spike-specific TCRs target unmutated variant regions. Once two AZD1222 doses were given, Spike-specific TCR breadth and depth went up. Recipients of AZD1222 seropositive at baseline numbered only 6 or 7.

Notes on this clone: Its antigen is undetermined.

Profiling relied on immunoSEQ multiplex PCR, and the TCRdb table lists in-frame clones only, not all of them. The data show 130,000 or so clones, 80% to 95% seen once. The TCR sequence derives from an adult who received the MenACWY meningococcal vaccine as a control. Material: peripheral blood, obtained 28 days after the second dose of the MenACWY control vaccine.

CDR3 sequence: CASSQDLLTDTQYF. The CDR3, as DNA: TGTGCCAGCAGCCAAGACCTACTCACAGATACGCAGTATTTT. The chain joins TRBV4-2 to TRBJ2-3, with unresolved D. V shed 0 bases and J shed 2 bases, with 6 bases lying between them. Germline lookup yields CDR1 LGHNA and CDR2 YNFKEQ. The CDR3 runs to 14 residues.